The 2 T cell receptor beta chains below come from one sample, sequenced in a study of post-analysis software for immune sequencing data. Study results and caveats: Five TRBV segments, TRBV5-6, TRBV5-1 and TRBV20-1 among them, were found more frequent in patients than controls.

Unique molecular identifiers were built into the TCR beta cDNA libraries. TCRdb used MiXCR to reprocess the PCR reads, holding one entry per CDR3 protein. The data show some 690,000 distinct CDR3 sequences, roughly three fifths seen once. These receptors' antigens are unknown. The source material was blood. These receptors came from a girl aged 2-10 years with multiple sclerosis.

This clonotype has only one observation. In DNA form, the CDR3 reads TGTGCCAGCATCAAGGTTCACGGTAGCACATATGGCTACACCTTC. Translation: CASIKVHGSTYGYTF. The V gene is TRBV6-6, the J gene TRBJ1-2; D not resolved. Germline CDR1 MNHNY, CDR2 SVGAGI (reference sequence). The ends were cut back, 7 bases at V and 5 bases at J, with 20 bases in the middle. The length of the CDR3 is 15 residues.

In DNA, the CDR3 is TGTGCCATCAGTGAGCACTACGAGCAGTACTTC. It codes for CAISEHYEQYF. The chain couples TRBV10-3 to TRBJ2-7; D gene uncertain. The V gene's germline CDR1 is ENHRY and CDR2 SYGVKD. CDR3 size: 11 residues. V lost 2 bases to trimming and J lost 3 bases, with 2 bases between them.